This passage covers 16 T cell receptor beta chains from one sample sequenced in a study of blood T cell repertoires in COVID-19. Repertoires were generated with immunoSEQ multiplex PCR, while TCRdb's copy carries only in-frame clones and drops some. The data hold about 130,000 clones, with roughly three quarters observed a single time. Sequencing was performed on peripheral blood. Receptors originate from a man at least 80 years old with acute or convalescent COVID-19.

The CDR3 sequence is CASSPVAGDEQYF. The DNA for the CDR3 is TGTGCCAGCAGCCCTGTGGCGGGGGACGAGCAGTACTTC. The chain couples TRBV7-3 to TRBJ2-7; 7 bases agree with TRBD2. This CDR3 is 13 amino acids long. Germline CDR1 and CDR2: SGHTA and FQGTGA. V was pared by 5 bases and J by 5 bases, with 6 bases of the junction left unmatched. Based on the CDR3 plus reference TRBV7-3 and TRBJ2-7, the full variable domain is GAGVSQTPSNKVTEKGKYVELRCDPISGHTALYWYRQSLGQGPEFLIYFQGTGAADDSGLPNDRFFAVRPEGSVSTLKIQRTERGDSAVYLCASSPVAGDEQYFGPGTRLTVT.

This sequence joins TRBV6-5 and TRBJ1-1; 8 nucleotides align to TRBD1. The CDR3 totals 14 residues. J lost 4 bases, V lost 5 bases, and 6 bases had no gene match. Per the germline V gene, CDR1 is MNHEY and CDR2 is SVGAGI. The CDR3 region is CASSLQGDVTEAFF. The CDR3 DNA sequence: TGTGCCAGCAGTCTACAGGGGGACGTCACTGAAGCTTTCTTT.

The rearrangement links TRBV30 to TRBJ2-3, with a weak D call TRBD2 (6 bases). The ends were cut back, 5 bases at V and 0 bases at J, with 12 bases in the middle. CDR3 length equals 14 residues. The germline V gene has CDR1 GTSNPN and CDR2 SVGIG (reference sequence). The CDR3: CAWQLGGSTDTQYF. Written as DNA, the CDR3 is TGTGCCTGGCAACTGGGGGGTAGCACAGATACGCAGTATTTT. The whole variable domain, filled in from reference TRBV30 and TRBJ2-3, reads SQTIHQWPATLVQPVGSPLSLECTVEGTSNPNLYWYRQAAGRGLQLLFYSVGIGQISSEVPQNLSASRPQDRQFILSSKKLLLSDSGFYLCAWQLGGSTDTQYFGPGTRLTVL.

The chain uses TRBV12-3 or TRBV12-4 and TRBJ2-7; D perhaps matches TRBD2 (5 bases). V shed 4 bases and J shed 2 bases, with 9 bases lying between them. The CDR3 consists of 13 residues. The CDR3: CASSSGKPYEQYF. CDR3 nucleotides: TGTGCCAGCAGTTCCGGGAAGCCCTACGAGCAGTACTTC.

V and J are TRBV19 and TRBJ2-2; 8 nucleotides agree with TRBD2. The CDR3 has 15 residues. V was clipped by 5 bases and J by 0 bases; unmatched bases: 2. Germline V gene data show CDR1 as LNHDA and CDR2 as SQIVND (reference sequence). CDR3 nucleotide sequence: TGTGCCAGTAGTTTTAGCGGGACGAACACCGGGGAGCTGTTTTTT. This encodes CASSFSGTNTGELFF.

The rearrangement uses TRBV15 and TRBJ2-7; D may be TRBD1 (5 bases). V dropped 1 base and J dropped 6 bases, with 13 bases sitting between them. Per germline, CDR1 LNHNV and CDR2 YYDKDF (reference sequence). There are 14 residues in the CDR3. CDR3 protein: CATSRVRQGGEQYF. CDR3 DNA sequence: TGTGCCACCAGCAGAGTTCGGCAGGGCGGCGAGCAGTACTTC.

The chain has TRBV18 and TRBJ2-2; 7 nucleotides match TRBD1. This CDR3 is 14 amino acids long. Looked up from germline, CDR1 is KGHSH and CDR2 is LQKENI. V gave up 6 bases and J gave up 3 bases; unmatched junction bases: 4. The CDR3 DNA reads TGTGCCAGCTCGAACCAGGGGGACACCGGGGAGCTGTTTTTT. This translates into CASSNQGDTGELFF. The whole variable domain, filled in from reference TRBV18 and TRBJ2-2, reads NAGVMQNPRHLVRRRGQEARLRCSPMKGHSHVYWYRQLPEEGLKFMVYLQKENIIDESGMPKERFSAEFPKEGPSILRIQQVVRGDSAAYFCASSNQGDTGELFFGEGSRLTVL.

At least ten counts were recorded for this clone. The sample has other DNA sequences that encode this CDR3 too. The gene calls are TRBV2 and TRBJ2-5; D is possibly TRBD1 (6 bases). V lost 7 bases and J 2 bases, leaving 11 bases between the germline ends. From germline, CDR1 is SNHLY and CDR2 FYNNEI. This CDR3 has 13 amino acids. CDR3 sequence reads: CASKRTEQETQYF. The CDR3, as DNA: TGTGCCAGCAAAAGGACAGAACAAGAGACCCAGTACTTC.

The genes are TRBV5-6 and TRBJ2-2; D ambiguous. The CDR3 length is 16 residues. V was cut by 3 bases and J by 0 bases, with 12 bases left in between. CDR1 and CDR2 (germline): SGHDT, YYEEEE. The CDR3: CASSSIRLANTGELFF. DNA for the CDR3: TGTGCCAGCAGCTCCATCAGGCTCGCGAACACCGGGGAGCTGTTTTTT.

V gene TRBV19 combines with J gene TRBJ2-6, with a weak D call TRBD2 (5 bases). The germline V and J ends were trimmed by 2 bases and 0 bases, with 11 bases remaining between them. Looked up from germline, CDR1 is LNHDA and CDR2 is SQIVND (reference sequence). The CDR3 has 17 residues. CDR3 in DNA: TGTGCCAGTAGTATAAGCGGCATCCTCTCTGGGGCCAACGTCCTGACTTTC. It specifies CASSISGILSGANVLTF.

The chain uses TRBV5-1 and TRBJ1-2; D possibly corresponds to TRBD1 (6 bases). The CDR3 is 12 amino acids. Germline loops: CDR1 SGHRS, CDR2 YFSETQ. V was clipped by 2 bases and J by 7 bases, with 9 bases between them. The CDR3 region is CASSFDRSGYTF. Written as DNA, the CDR3 is TGCGCCAGCAGCTTCGACAGGTCTGGCTACACCTTC.

The rearrangement uses TRBV9 and TRBJ2-1; 8 bases fit TRBD2. J was trimmed by 2 bases and V by 4 bases; bases with no gene match: 8. This CDR3 contains 16 residues. In germline, CDR1 is SGDLS, CDR2 YYNGEE. The CDR3 region is CASSPLAGGTYNEQFF. For the CDR3, the DNA is TGTGCCAGCAGCCCCCTGGCGGGGGGAACCTACAATGAGCAGTTCTTC.

The V call is TRBV6-5, the J call TRBJ1-6, with 7 positions matching TRBD1. Trimming at V came to 5 bases and at J to 10 bases, leaving 8 bases not matched to a gene. The germline gives CDR1 MNHEY, CDR2 SVGAGI. The CDR3 runs to 14 residues. In nucleotides, the CDR3 is TGTGCCAGCAGTCAGAGGGGGCGGGGATCACCCCTCCACTTT. Translating gives CASSQRGRGSPLHF.

The chain has TRBV5-4 and TRBJ1-6, with D uncertain. Germline V gene data show CDR1 as SGHNT and CDR2 as YYREEE (reference sequence). CDR3 size: 15 residues. Between the trimmed V and J ends, which lost 4 bases and 5 bases, there was a span of 13 bases. Here the CDR3 reads CASSHEGSNNSPLHF. CDR3 in DNA: TGTGCCAGCAGCCATGAGGGTTCAAATAATTCACCCCTCCACTTT.

V gene TRBV3-1 (or the pseudogene TRBV3-2) combines with J gene TRBJ2-5; 10 nucleotides align to TRBD2. The CDR3 has 15 residues. V trimming: 7 bases; J trimming: 4 bases; junction bases outside the gene matches: 9. Looked up from germline, CDR1 is LGHDT and CDR2 is YNNKEL (reference sequence). In DNA, the CDR3 is TGTGCCAGCACGGAGCGGGGGGGCCTGGGAGAGACCCAGTACTTC. It translates to CASTERGGLGETQYF.

V and J are TRBV27 and TRBJ1-6, with 7 bases lining up with TRBD1. V gave up 6 bases and J gave up 14 bases; unmatched junction bases: 16. CDR3 length equals 15 residues. Germline V CDR1 and CDR2: MNHEY, SMNVEV (reference sequence). The CDR3 nucleotides read TGTGCCAGCAGCCCTAAGGGGGCGAAAGGTCAAGCCCTCCACTTT. Amino acids: CASSPKGAKGQALHF.